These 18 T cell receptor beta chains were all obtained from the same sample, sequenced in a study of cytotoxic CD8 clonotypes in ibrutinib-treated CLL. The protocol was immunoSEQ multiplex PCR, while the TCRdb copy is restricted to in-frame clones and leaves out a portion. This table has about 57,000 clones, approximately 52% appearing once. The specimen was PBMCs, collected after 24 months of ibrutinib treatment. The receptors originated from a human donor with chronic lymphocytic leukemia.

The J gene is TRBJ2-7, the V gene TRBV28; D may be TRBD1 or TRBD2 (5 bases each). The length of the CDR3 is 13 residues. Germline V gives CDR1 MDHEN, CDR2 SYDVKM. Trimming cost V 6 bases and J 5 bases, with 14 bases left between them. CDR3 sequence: CASSPVGTHEQYF. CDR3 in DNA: TGTGCCAGCAGCCCAGTTGGGACCCACGAGCAGTACTTC. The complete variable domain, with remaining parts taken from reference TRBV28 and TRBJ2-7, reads DVKVTQSSRYLVKRTGEKVFLECVQDMDHENMFWYRQDPGLGLRLIYFSYDVKMKEKGDIPEGYSVSREKKERFSLILESASTNQTSMYLCASSPVGTHEQYFGPGTRLTVT.

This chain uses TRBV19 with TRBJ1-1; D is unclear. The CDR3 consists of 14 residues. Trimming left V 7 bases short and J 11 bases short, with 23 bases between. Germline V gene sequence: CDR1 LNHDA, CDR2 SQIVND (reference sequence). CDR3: CASTSHYSRSEAFF. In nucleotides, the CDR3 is TGTGCCAGTACCTCCCACTACTCGAGGAGTGAGGCTTTCTTT. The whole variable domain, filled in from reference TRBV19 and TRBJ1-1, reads DGGITQSPKYLFRKEGQNVTLSCEQNLNHDAMYWYRQDPGQGLRLIYYSQIVNDFQKGDIAEGYSVSREKKESFPLTVTSAQKNPTAFYLCASTSHYSRSEAFFGQGTRLTVV.

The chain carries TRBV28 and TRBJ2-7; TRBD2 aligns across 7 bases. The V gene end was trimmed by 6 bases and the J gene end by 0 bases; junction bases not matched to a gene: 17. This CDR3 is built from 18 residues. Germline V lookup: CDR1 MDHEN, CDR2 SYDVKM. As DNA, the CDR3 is TGTGCCAGCAGCCTCACCCTGGCTCCGGGACTAAGCTCCTACGAGCAGTACTTC. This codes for CASSLTLAPGLSSYEQYF.

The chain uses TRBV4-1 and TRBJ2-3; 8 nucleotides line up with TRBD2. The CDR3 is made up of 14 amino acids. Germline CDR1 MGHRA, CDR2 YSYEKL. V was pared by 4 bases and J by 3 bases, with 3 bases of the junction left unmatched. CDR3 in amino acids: CASSPGGGTDTQYF. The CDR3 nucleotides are TGCGCCAGCAGCCCAGGCGGGGGGACAGATACGCAGTATTTT.

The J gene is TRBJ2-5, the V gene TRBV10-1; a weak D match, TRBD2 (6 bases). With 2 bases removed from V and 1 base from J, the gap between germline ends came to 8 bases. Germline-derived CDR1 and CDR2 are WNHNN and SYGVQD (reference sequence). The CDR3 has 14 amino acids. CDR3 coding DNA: TGCGCCAGCAGTGAGAGCGGGCGCCAAGAGACCCAGTACTTC. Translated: CASSESGRQETQYF.

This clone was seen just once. The CDR3 here is CASSKTPRGTTEAFF. The CDR3 coding sequence is TGTGCCAGCAGCAAAACGCCCAGGGGGACCACTGAAGCTTTCTTT. This chain joins TRBV7-9 and TRBJ1-1, with TRBD1 matching over 7 bases. V lost 5 bases to trimming and J lost 4 bases; unmatched junction nucleotides: 10. CDR1 SEHNR and CDR2 FQNEAQ come from the germline V gene (reference sequence). The CDR3 loop spans 15 amino acids.

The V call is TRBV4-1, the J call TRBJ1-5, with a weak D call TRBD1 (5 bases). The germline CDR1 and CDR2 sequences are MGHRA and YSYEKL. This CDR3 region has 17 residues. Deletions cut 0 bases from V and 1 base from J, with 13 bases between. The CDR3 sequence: CASSQEGGLWSNQPQHF. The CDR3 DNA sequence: TGCGCCAGCAGCCAAGAGGGGGGGTTATGGAGCAATCAGCCCCAGCATTTT.

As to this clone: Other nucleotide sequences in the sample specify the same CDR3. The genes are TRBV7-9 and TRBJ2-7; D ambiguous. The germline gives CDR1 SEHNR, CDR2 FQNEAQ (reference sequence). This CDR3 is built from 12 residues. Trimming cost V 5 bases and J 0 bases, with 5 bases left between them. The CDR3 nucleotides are TGTGCCAGCAGCCCCAGCTCCTACGAGCAGTACTTC. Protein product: CASSPSSYEQYF.

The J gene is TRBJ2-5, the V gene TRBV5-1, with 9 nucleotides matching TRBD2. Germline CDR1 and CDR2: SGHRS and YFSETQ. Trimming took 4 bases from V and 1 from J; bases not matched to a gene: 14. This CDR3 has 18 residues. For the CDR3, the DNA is TGCGCCAGCAGCCCTGGGGCTAGCGGGGACTATACCCAAGAGACCCAGTACTTC. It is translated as CASSPGASGDYTQETQYF.

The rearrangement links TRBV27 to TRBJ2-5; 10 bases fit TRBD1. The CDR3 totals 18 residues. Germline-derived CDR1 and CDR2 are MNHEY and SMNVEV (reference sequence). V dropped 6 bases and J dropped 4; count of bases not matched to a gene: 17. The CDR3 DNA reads TGTGCCAGCAGCTACAAGGGACCGGGACAGGGGTTTGGAGAGACCCAGTACTTC. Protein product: CASSYKGPGQGFGETQYF.

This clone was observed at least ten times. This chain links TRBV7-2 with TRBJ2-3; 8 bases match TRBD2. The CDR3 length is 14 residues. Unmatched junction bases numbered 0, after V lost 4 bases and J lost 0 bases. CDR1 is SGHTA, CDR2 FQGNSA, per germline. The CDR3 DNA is TGTGCCAGCAGCTCTAGCGGGAGCACAGATACGCAGTATTTT. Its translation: CASSSSGSTDTQYF.

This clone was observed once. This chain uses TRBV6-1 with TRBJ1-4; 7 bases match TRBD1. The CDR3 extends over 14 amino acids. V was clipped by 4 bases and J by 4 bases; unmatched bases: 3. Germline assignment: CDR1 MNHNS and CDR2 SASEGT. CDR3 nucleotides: TGTGCCAGCAGTGCAAGACAGGGTAATGAAAAACTGTTTTTT. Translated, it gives CASSARQGNEKLFF.

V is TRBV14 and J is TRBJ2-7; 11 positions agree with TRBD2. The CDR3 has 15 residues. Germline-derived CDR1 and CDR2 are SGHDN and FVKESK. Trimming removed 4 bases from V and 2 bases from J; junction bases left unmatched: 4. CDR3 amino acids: CASSPLAGETYEQYF. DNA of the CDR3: TGTGCCAGCAGCCCACTAGCGGGAGAAACCTACGAGCAGTACTTC.

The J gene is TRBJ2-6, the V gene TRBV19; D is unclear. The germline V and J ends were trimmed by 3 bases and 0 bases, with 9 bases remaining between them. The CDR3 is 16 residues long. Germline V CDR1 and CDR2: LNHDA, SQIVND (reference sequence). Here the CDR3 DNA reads TGTGCCAGTAGTATCCCTGGCGCCTCTGGGGCCAACGTCCTGACTTTC. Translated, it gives CASSIPGASGANVLTF.

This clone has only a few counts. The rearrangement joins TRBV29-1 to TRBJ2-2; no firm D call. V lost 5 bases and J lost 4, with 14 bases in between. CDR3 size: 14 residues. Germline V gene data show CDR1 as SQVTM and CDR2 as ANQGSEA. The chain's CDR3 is CSVSLGPGTGELFF. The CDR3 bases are TGCAGCGTTTCCCTCGGCCCCGGCACCGGGGAGCTGTTTTTT.

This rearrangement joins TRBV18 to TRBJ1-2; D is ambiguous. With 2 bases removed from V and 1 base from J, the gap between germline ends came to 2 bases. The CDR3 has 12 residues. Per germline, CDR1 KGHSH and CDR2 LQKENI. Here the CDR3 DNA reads TGTGCCAGCTCACCAGATAACTATGGCTACACCTTC. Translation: CASSPDNYGYTF.

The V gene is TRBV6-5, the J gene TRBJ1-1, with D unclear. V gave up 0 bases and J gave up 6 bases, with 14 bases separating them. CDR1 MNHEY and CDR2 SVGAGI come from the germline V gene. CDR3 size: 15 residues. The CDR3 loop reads CASSYSAGRVAEAFF. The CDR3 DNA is TGTGCCAGCAGTTACTCCGCAGGTAGGGTTGCTGAAGCTTTCTTT.

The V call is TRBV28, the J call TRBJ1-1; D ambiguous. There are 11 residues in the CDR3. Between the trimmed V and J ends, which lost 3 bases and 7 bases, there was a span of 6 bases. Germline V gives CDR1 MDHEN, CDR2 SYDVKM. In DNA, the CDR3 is TGTGCCAGCAGTTTGGCAGGTGAAGCTTTCTTT. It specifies CASSLAGEAFF. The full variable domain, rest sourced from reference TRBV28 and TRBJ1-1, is DVKVTQSSRYLVKRTGEKVFLECVQDMDHENMFWYRQDPGLGLRLIYFSYDVKMKEKGDIPEGYSVSREKKERFSLILESASTNQTSMYLCASSLAGEAFFGQGTRLTVV.